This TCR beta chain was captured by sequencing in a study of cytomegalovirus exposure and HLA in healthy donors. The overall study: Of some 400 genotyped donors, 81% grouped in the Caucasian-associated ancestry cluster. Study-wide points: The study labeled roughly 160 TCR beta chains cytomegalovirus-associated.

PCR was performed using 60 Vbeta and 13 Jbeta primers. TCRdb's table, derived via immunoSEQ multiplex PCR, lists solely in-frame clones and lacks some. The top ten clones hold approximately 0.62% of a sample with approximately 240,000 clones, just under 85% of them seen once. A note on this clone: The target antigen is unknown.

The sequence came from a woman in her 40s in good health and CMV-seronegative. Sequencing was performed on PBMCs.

The CDR3 DNA follows: TGTGGGGTTAAGGGGGACGGGATGAACACTGAAGCTTTCTTT. This sequence encodes CGVKGDGMNTEAFF. The chain uses TRBV7-9 and TRBJ1-1; D is possibly TRBD1 (6 bases). Germline CDR1 SEHNR, CDR2 FQNEAQ (reference sequence). The CDR3 consists of 14 residues.